The clone carrying this TCR beta chain was recorded at least ten times. Its cognate antigen is unknown. Patients had received no treatment of any kind before thyroid surgery. The data were taken from a study of metastatic and nonmetastatic thyroid tumors. The wider study: Malignant and benign thyroid patients had repertoires compared in peripheral blood and tumor or nodule tissue. Points from the study as a whole: Patients with malignant thyroid tumors reportedly had significantly higher TCR beta diversity than those with benign nodules, in blood and tumor.

Germline loops: CDR1 DFQATT, CDR2 SNEGSKA (reference sequence). The CDR3 consists of 13 residues. Trimming pared 3 bases from V and 2 bases from J, leaving 10 bases between. Under the authors' procedure: The study built a papillary thyroid cancer distant-metastasis classifier from CDR3 differences across clinicopathological groups. Through MiXCR, TCRdb re-clonotyped the PCR reads. TCRdb assigned the V and J calls; the authors' analysis was not used. The sample lists 35,000 to 45,000 clones, over 10% occurring once. The receptor was derived from a male donor with papillary thyroid cancer or a benign thyroid nodule (not recorded which). Some clones in this sample may be carry-over from other donors' samples. Material: blood. The chain joins TRBV20-1 to TRBJ2-5, with D perhaps matching TRBD1 or TRBD2 (6 bases each). The CDR3 loop is CSASRGQQETQYF. The CDR3 region has the DNA TGCAGTGCTAGCCGGGGGCAGCAAGAGACCCAGTACTTC.